This T cell receptor beta chain stems from a study of PD-1 blockade in classical Hodgkin lymphoma (dated by TCRdb to about 2020). Regarding the research as a whole: Nivolumab dosing was 3 mg/kg intravenously every 2 weeks, continuing until either disease progression or unacceptable toxicity. A peripheral blood immune signature of response to PD-1 blockade in classical Hodgkin lymphoma was defined using TCR beta sequencing and CyTOF. Here is what the overall study found, with its caveats: Among trial patients, those achieving complete response had baseline diversity similar to that of newly diagnosed patients, while diversity was significantly lower in partial responders and progressors. Baseline TCR diversity was reported to be lower in newly diagnosed patients than in healthy donors, and even lower in relapsed/refractory patients. Only a single clinical trial cohort was studied, and what caused the repertoire differences, possibly disease activity or prior therapy, remained undefined. CD4+ but not CD8+ TCR diversity rose significantly by C4D1 (p=0.0027 vs p=0.16), most apparent in complete responders (p=0.02). Lower diversity was seen in patients whose nivolumab began less than 1 year after ASCT, and these patients were left out of later analyses so that immune reconstitution would not confound the results.

The Qiagen DNeasy kit was used to extract genomic DNA from unsorted PBMCs and from the negatively selected CD4+ and CD8+ fractions. Amplification of TCR beta CDR3 regions was done by immunoSEQ multiplex PCR with primers that anneal to V and J segments. A synthetic immune receptor repertoire was used to minimize amplification bias, and remaining bias was computationally removed after sequencing. As for how the authors treated the data: Custom Python scripts were used to quantify repertoire diversity as the Shannon entropy index. Unsorted, CD4+ and CD8+ repertoires were analyzed separately, except in combined analyses where CD4+ and CD8+ sequences were merged in silico. Clonal expansion was defined as a frequency increase of at least 2-fold after treatment compared with C1D1, and clones undetected at baseline were assigned a pseudocount of 0.5. Singleton clones were defined as clones with 0 or 1 copy at C1D1, and non-singleton clones were defined as clones with 2 or more copies. Clones expanded in unsorted samples were annotated as CD4+, CD8+ or unknown by matching protein sequences in sorted samples from the same patient. Diversity changes from C1D1 to C4D1 were tested in paired samples using Wilcoxon tests. TCRdb took this table from immuneACCESS and kept in-frame rearrangements with V and J called. Such tables lack part of the clones; where checked against another copy, unresolved V genes explain under half of the gap, and the rest is unexplained. V, J and clone size are those of that table, while D and trimming were read from the DNA. The sample table holds about 21,000 clones, of which over 65% were seen once. The top ten clonotypes cover about a fifth of the sample.

Details on this clone: Its cognate antigen has yet to be identified. No qualities accompany the bases; no much larger clone lies one base away.

In the germline V gene, CDR1 corresponds to SQVTM and CDR2 to ANQGSEA. The junction shows trimming of 0 bases on V and 5 bases on J, plus 16 bases between the germline ends. The CDR3 numbers 15 residues from cysteine through phenylalanine. Only the CDR3 DNA is retained, 45 bases long and in frame from the first base. This specimen's time point label, interpreted: cycle 1 day 1 (C1D1), immediately before nivolumab initiation. Every trial patient had relapsed following autologous stem cell transplantation, and prior brentuximab vedotin exposure was what differed among cohorts A, B and C. The trial cohort included 55 to 60 patients with relapsed/refractory classical Hodgkin lymphoma, and each patient had a best overall response of complete response, partial response or progressive disease. In the multi-cohort phase II CheckMate 205 trial, trial patients received single-agent nivolumab. An independent review committee assessed best overall response by applying the 2007 International Working Group response criteria. Trial PBMCs were obtained immediately prior to nivolumab initiation (C1D1) and on therapy at cycle 2 day 1 and cycle 4 day 1. Peripheral blood was collected in 8 mL Vacutainer Cell Preparation Tubes, from which PBMCs were isolated by centrifugation and then cryopreserved.

Here the sequenced sample was peripheral blood mononuclear cells (PBMCs), taken at baseline. The rearranged chain carries TRBV29-1 and TRBJ2-5, with no confidently assigned D gene. The source is a human donor with classical Hodgkin lymphoma. The CDR3 is CSVEELGQAGETQYF. In nucleotides, the sequence is TGCAGCGTTGAAGAATTGGGTCAGGCCGGCGAGACCCAGTACTTC. When the CDR3 is completed using the reference TRBV29-1 and TRBJ2-5 genes on either side, the full variable domain is SAVISQKPSRDICQRGTSLTIQCQVDSQVTMMFWYRQQPGQSLTLIATANQGSEATYESGFVIDKFPISRPNLTFSTLTVSNMSPEDSSIYLCSVEELGQAGETQYFGPGTRLLVL.